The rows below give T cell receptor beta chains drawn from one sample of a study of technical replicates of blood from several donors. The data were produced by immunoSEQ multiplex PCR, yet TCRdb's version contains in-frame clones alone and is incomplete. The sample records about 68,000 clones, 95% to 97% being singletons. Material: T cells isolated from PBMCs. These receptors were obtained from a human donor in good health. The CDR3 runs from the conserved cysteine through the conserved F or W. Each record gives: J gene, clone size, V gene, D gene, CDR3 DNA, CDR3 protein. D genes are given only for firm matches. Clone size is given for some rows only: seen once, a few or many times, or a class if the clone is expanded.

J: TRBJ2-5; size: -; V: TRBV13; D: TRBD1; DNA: TGTGCCAGCAGCTTAACGACAGGGGGCGTCTTGGAGACCCAGTACTTC; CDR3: CASSLTTGGVLETQYF
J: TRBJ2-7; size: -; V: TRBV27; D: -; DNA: TGTGCCAGCAGTTTATCGGCAGGGGAAAAGTCATACGAGCAGTACTTC; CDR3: CASSLSAGEKSYEQYF
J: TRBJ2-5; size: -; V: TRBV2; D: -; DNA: TGTGCCAGCAAGCAGGGAAGTTGGGCCCAGTACTTC; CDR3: CASKQGSWAQYF
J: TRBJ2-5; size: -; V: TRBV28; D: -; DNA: TGTGCCAGCAGCCAAGACTATGAAGAGACCCAGTACTTC; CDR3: CASSQDYEETQYF
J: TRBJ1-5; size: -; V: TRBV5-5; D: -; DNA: TGTGCCAGCAGCTTCATTCCAGAATATAATCAGCCCCAGCATTTT; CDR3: CASSFIPEYNQPQHF
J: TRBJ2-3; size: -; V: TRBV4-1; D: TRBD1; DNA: TGCGCCAGCAGCCACGTACAGGGGGCGAGTTCAGATACGCAGTATTTT; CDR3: CASSHVQGASSDTQYF
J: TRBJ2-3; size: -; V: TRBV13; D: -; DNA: TGTGCCAGCAGCTTAGGCCTTCCGGGAGTGGGCACAGATACGCAGTATTTT; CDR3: CASSLGLPGVGTDTQYF
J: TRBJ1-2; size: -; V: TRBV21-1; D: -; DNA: TGTGCCAGCAGCAAAGTCCGGCAGGGGAATGGCTACACCTTC; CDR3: CASSKVRQGNGYTF
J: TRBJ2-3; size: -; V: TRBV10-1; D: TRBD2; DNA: TGCGCCAGCAGCAAAGCGGGAGGGTTGGATACGCAGTATTTT; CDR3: CASSKAGGLDTQYF
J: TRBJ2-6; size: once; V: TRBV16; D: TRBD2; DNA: TGTGCCAGCAGTCCGGGGGGGTTCTCTGGGGCCAACGTCCTGACTTTC; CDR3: CASSPGGFSGANVLTF
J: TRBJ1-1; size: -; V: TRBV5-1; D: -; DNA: TGCGCCAGCAGCTTATCCGGGACACCACCTAACACTGAAGCTTTCTTT; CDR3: CASSLSGTPPNTEAFF
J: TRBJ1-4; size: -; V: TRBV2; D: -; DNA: TGTGCCAGCAGCTTCAGGACAGTAGGACACGAAAAACTGTTTTTT; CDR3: CASSFRTVGHEKLFF
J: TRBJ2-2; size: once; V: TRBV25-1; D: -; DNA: TGTGCCAGCAGTGCGTTAAACACCGGGGAGCTGTTTTTT; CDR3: CASSALNTGELFF
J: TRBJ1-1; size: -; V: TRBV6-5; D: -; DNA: TGTGCCAGCACCTCCTCTAGCACTGAAGCTTTCTTT; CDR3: CASTSSSTEAFF
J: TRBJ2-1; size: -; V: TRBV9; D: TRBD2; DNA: TGTGCCAGCAGCGTCGGACTAGCGGGATACGGGTTCCAGTTCTTC; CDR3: CASSVGLAGYGFQFF
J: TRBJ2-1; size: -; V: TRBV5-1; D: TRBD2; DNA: TGCGCCAGCAGCTTGGGATTAGCGGGGGGCTACAATGAGCAGTTCTTC; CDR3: CASSLGLAGGYNEQFF
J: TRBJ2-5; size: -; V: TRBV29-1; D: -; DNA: TGCAGCGTTGACAGGGGATTAGACCAAGAGACCCAGTACTTC; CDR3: CSVDRGLDQETQYF
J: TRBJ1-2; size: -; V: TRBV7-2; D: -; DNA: TGTGCCAGCAGCATTCCGGGAGGGCACTATGGCTACACCTTC; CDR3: CASSIPGGHYGYTF
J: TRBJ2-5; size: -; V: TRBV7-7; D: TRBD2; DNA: TGTGCTAGCAGCTTAGAAGCGGGACTCACGAGGGGAGAGACCCAGTACTTC; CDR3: CASSLEAGLTRGETQYF
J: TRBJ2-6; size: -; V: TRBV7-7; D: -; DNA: TGTGCCAGCAGCCCAAGTCTAGCGTCTGGGGCCAACGTCCTGACTTTC; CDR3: CASSPSLASGANVLTF
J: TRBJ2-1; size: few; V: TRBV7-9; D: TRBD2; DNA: TGTGCCAGCAGCTTTCCGGGACTAGCGGGAGGGCCTTACAATGAGCAGTTCTTC; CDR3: CASSFPGLAGGPYNEQFF
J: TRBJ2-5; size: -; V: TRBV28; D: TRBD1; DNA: TGTGCCAGCCGGATCCAGGGGGAAGAGACCCAGTACTTC; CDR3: CASRIQGEETQYF
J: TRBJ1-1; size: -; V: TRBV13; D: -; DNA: TGTGCCAGCAGCTTACTTCGGGGGACTGAAGCTTTCTTT; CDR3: CASSLLRGTEAFF
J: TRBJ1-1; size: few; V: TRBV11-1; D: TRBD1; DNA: TGTGCCAGCAGCGAAAACAGGGGCAAAGCTTTCTTT; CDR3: CASSENRGKAFF
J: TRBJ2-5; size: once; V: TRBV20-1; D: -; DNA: TGCAGTGCTAGTCACTATGAGACCCAGTACTTC; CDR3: CSASHYETQYF
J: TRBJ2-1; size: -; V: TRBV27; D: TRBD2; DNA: TGTGCCAGCAGCATTTCGTCTAGCGGGAGGTACAATGAGCAGTTCTTC; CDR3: CASSISSSGRYNEQFF
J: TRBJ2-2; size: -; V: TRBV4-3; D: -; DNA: TGCGCCAGCAGCCAAGAGGCGAGCGACTACACCGGGGAGCTGTTTTTT; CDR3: CASSQEASDYTGELFF
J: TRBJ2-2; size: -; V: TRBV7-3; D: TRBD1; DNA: TGTGCCAGCAGCTTACTGGCGGGACAGGGTTACACCGGGGAGCTGTTTTTT; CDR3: CASSLLAGQGYTGELFF
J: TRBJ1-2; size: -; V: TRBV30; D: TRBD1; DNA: TGTGCCTGGGGGACAGGGAATAACTATGGCTACACCTTC; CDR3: CAWGTGNNYGYTF
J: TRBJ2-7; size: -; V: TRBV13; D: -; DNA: TGTGCCAGCAGCTATACTAGATTCAGCGAGCAGTACTTC; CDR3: CASSYTRFSEQYF
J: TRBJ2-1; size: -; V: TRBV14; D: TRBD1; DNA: TGTGCCAGCAGCCTTCGACAGGGTTGGAATGAGCAGTTCTTC; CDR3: CASSLRQGWNEQFF
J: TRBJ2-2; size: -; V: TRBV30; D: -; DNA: TGTGCCTGGAGTGTATACAGCACCGGGGAGCTGTTTTTT; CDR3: CAWSVYSTGELFF
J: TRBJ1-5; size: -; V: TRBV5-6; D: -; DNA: TGTGCCAGCAGCTTGGGGGCAGGGAGCAATCAGCCCCAGCATTTT; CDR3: CASSLGAGSNQPQHF
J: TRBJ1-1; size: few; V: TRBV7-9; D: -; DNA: TGTGCCAGCAGCCGAGGAGGGTCGGGGAACACTGAAGCTTTCTTT; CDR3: CASSRGGSGNTEAFF
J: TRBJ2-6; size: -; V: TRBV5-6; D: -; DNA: TGTGCCAGCAGCTTCGTATCTGGGGCCAACGTCCTGACTTTC; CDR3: CASSFVSGANVLTF
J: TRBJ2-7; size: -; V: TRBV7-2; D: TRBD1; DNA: TGTGCCAGCAGCTCTGGACAGGGATTTTACGAGCAGTACTTC; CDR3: CASSSGQGFYEQYF
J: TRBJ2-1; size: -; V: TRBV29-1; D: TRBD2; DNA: TGCAGCGTTGAAGATTTAGCGGGAGGGGGGAATGAGCAGTTCTTC; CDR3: CSVEDLAGGGNEQFF
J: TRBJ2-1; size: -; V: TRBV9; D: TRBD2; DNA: TGTGCCAGCAGCGTAGGGAGCGGGGGTTGGAATGAGCAGTTCTTC; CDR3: CASSVGSGGWNEQFF
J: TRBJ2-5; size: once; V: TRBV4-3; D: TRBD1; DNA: TGCGCCAGCAGCCAACTCTCGCCGGGACAGGGAAGTTTGGAAGAGACCCAGTACTTC; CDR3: CASSQLSPGQGSLEETQYF
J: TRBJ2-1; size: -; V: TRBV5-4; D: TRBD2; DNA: TGTGCCAGCAGCCAACCCGGACCTATAGCGGGAGGGCCAGCAAGTGAGCAGTTCTTC; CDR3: CASSQPGPIAGGPASEQFF
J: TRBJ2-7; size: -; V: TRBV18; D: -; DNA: TGTGCCAGCTCAGACGTGGGGGGAGGTTCCTACGAGCAGTACTTC; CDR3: CASSDVGGGSYEQYF
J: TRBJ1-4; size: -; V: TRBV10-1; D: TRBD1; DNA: TGCGCCAGCAGCGGGACAGGGATTGAAAAACTGTTTTTT; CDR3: CASSGTGIEKLFF
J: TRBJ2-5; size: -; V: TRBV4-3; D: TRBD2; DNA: TGCGCCAGCAGCCAAGAGACTAGCGGTCTCCAAGAGACCCAGTACTTC; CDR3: CASSQETSGLQETQYF
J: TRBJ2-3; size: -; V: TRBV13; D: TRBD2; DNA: TGTGCCAGCAGTCCCGGGACTAGCCTGGCAGATACGCAGTATTTT; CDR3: CASSPGTSLADTQYF
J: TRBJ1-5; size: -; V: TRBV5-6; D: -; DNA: TGTGCCAGCAGTCGGGGGGACTCGGGACAGCCCCAGCATTTT; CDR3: CASSRGDSGQPQHF
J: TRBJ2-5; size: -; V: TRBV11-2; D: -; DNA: TGTGCCAGCAGCTTAGGCCGGGGGGCCGGAGTGACCCAGTACTTC; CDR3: CASSLGRGAGVTQYF
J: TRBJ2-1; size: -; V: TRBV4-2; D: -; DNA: TGTGCCAGCAGCCAAGGATTCATGGGCGTTTCCTACAATGAGCAGTTCTTC; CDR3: CASSQGFMGVSYNEQFF
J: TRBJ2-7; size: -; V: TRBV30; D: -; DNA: TGTGCCTGGACTAGGACCCAGGGTCTCTACGAGCAGTACTTC; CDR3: CAWTRTQGLYEQYF
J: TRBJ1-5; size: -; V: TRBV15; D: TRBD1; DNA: TGTGCCACTCGGGACAGGGTAAATCAGCCCCAGCATTTT; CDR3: CATRDRVNQPQHF
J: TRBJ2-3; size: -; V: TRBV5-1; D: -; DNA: TGCGCCAGCAGCTTGGCCGAGACGGGAGTGGCAGATACGCAGTATTTT; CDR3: CASSLAETGVADTQYF
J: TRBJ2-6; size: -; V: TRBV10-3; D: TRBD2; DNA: TGTGCCATCGCAATTGGCTCGGGGGGGAGTGGGGCCAACGTCCTGACTTTC; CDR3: CAIAIGSGGSGANVLTF
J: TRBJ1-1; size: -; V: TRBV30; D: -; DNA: TGTGCCTGGAGTGTAACGGGGGGCACTGAAGCTTTCTTT; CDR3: CAWSVTGGTEAFF
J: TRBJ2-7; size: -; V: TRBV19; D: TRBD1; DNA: TGTGCCAGTAGACCCTCACAGGGGGGCCACGAGCAGTACTTC; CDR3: CASRPSQGGHEQYF
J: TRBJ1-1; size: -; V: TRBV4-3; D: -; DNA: TGCGCCAGCAGCCAAAAGCAGGGCGTTATGAACACTGAAGCTTTCTTT; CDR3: CASSQKQGVMNTEAFF
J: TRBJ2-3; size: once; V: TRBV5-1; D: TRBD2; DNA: TGCGCCAGCAGCTTGAGTCTAGCGGGAGATACGCAGTATTTT; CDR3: CASSLSLAGDTQYF